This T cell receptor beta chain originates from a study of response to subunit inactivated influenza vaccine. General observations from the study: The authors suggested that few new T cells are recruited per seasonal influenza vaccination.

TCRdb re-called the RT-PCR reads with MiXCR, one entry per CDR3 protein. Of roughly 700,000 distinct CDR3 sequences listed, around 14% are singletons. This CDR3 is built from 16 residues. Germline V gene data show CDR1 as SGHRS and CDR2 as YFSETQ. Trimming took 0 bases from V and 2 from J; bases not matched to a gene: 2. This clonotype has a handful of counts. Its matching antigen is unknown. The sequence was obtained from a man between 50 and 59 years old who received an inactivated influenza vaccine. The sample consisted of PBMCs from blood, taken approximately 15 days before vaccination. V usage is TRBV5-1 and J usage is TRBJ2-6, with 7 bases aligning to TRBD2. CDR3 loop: CASSLVGGAGANVLTF. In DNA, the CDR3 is TGCGCCAGCAGCTTGGTGGGAGGGGCTGGGGCCAACGTCCTGACTTTC.